The present entry profiles one T cell receptor beta chain with its context. The entry originates in a study of blood T cell repertoires in COVID-19. Study-wide context: The origin of the acute and convalescent COVID-19 samples was the United States, Italy and Spain.

The CDR3 is made up of 16 amino acids. Between the trimmed V and J ends, which lost 0 bases and 0 bases, there was a span of 11 bases. Germline lookup yields CDR1 LGHNA and CDR2 YSLEER. Assay used: immunoSEQ multiplex PCR; TCRdb lists only in-frame clones, some missing. The table has over 150,000 clones, over 65% seen once. This TCR derives from a man aged 55 to 69 with acute or convalescent COVID-19. Sequenced sample: peripheral blood. The chain uses TRBV4-3 and TRBJ1-2; D is unclear. The CDR3 DNA is TGCGCCAGCAGCCAAGAGGAGGGAGTAACTAACTATGGCTACACCTTC. This encodes CASSQEEGVTNYGYTF.